Reported below is one T cell receptor (beta chain). No antigen is known for it. The sample belongs to a study of Ad26.COV2.S vaccination and SARS-CoV-2 variants. TCRdb's table, derived via immunoSEQ multiplex PCR, lists solely in-frame clones and lacks some. The sample shows 380,000 or so clones, 85% to 90% of them seen only once. The treatment is: over 15 received Ad26.COV2.S at low or high dose, single or two shots; about 5 received placebo; per-sample allocation not given. Following the first vaccine or placebo injection, samples were taken on day 63. In Boston, the donor was an adult between 18-55 years of age. Study-level findings and limits: Whether participants received vaccine or placebo, their non-spike TCR breadth was similar.

The sample here was peripheral blood, taken in a trial of Ad26.COV2.S vaccine versus placebo. The sequence was collected from a person between 18 and 60 years old who received the Ad26.COV2.S COVID-19 vaccine or a placebo.

The CDR3 loop is CASSLGNTIYF. The DNA for the CDR3 is TGTGCCAGCAGTTTAGGAAACACCATATATTTT. This chain connects TRBV12-3 or TRBV12-4 to TRBJ1-3; D is undetermined. Trimming removed 1 base from V and 5 bases from J, with 0 bases in between. The length of the CDR3 is 11 residues.